This T cell receptor beta chain derives from a study of identical twins. Study-wide results and limits: There is a chance that invariant MAIT and iNKT cells partially muddied zero-insertion analyses.

The CDR3 consists of 15 residues. Unmatched junction bases numbered 6, after V lost 5 bases and J lost 2 bases. Germline V gene lookup returns CDR1 DFQATT and CDR2 SNEGSKA (reference sequence). Regarding this clonotype: Its cognate antigen is unknown.

TCRdb analysed the 5' RACE reads with MiXCR anew, one entry per CDR3 protein. The sample lists 1,800,000 or so distinct CDR3 sequences, less than 40% occurring once. This TCR was recovered from a newborn girl in good health. The chain uses TRBV20-1 and TRBJ2-7; TRBD2 matches at 13 bases. Sample: cord blood. In nucleotides, the CDR3 is TGCAGTGCTGGGGGACTAGCGGGGACTACCTACGAGCAGTACTTC. Residues: CSAGGLAGTTYEQYF.